Reported below is one T cell receptor beta chain. As handled by the study authors: It was from reference gene primer amplification that nucleated cell counts were estimated. Some clones are missing from TCRdb's copy, which holds only in-frame ones; the method was immunoSEQ multiplex PCR. V, J and clone size are taken as reported in that table, and D and trimming were inferred from the DNA itself. The repertoire has more than 250,000 clones, 80% to 85% of them found once; the top ten carry 5%. V lost 0 bases, J lost 1 base, and 3 bases lay in between. The germline CDR1 and CDR2 sequences are LGHDT and YNNKEL (reference sequence). The CDR3 spans 13 residues. The data were taken from a study of blood T cell repertoires in COVID-19. Study-wide background: Acute and convalescent COVID-19 samples came from the United States, Italy and Spain. In each case, the material was cDNA or gDNA derived from T cells, B-cell-depleted T cells, or PBMCs.

Cohorts were determined from participant-reported clinical history. The sequence was obtained from a man aged 35-49 years who had been exposed to COVID-19. Sample: PBMCs or T cells enriched from blood (not recorded which). The V and J genes are TRBV3-1 (or the pseudogene TRBV3-2) and TRBJ1-1; the D is unclear. Here the CDR3 DNA reads TGTGCCAGCAGCCAAGACGGGAACACTGAAGCTTTCTTT. The encoded protein is CASSQDGNTEAFF.